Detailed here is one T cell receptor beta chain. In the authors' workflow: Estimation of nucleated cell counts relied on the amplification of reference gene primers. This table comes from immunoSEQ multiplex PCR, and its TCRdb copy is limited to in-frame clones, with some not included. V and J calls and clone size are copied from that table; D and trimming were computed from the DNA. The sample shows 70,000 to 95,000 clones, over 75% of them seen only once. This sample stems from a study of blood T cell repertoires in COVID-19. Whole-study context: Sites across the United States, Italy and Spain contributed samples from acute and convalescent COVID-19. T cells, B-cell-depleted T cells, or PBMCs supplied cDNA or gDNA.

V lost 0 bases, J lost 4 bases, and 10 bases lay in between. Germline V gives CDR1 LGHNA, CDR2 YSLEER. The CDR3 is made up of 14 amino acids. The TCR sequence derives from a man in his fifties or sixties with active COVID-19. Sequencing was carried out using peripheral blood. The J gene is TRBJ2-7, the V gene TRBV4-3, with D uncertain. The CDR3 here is CASSQDSQVYEQYF. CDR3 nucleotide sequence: TGCGCCAGCAGCCAAGATAGTCAGGTTTACGAGCAGTACTTC.